These T cell receptor beta chains were read from a single sample in a study of patients and donors after allogeneic stem cell transplantation. TCRdb used MiXCR to reprocess the RT-PCR reads, holding one entry per CDR3 protein. The profile shows hundreds of thousands of distinct CDR3 sequences, 13% to 15% of them singletons. The sample was blood, either unsorted or a sorted T cell fraction (not recorded which). Source of these receptors: a human donor who was either an allogeneic HSCT recipient or a stem cell or donor lymphocyte infusion donor (not recorded which). It is not recorded whose cells these are; they may come from a transplant donor. Each CDR3 is given with its conserved first and last residue. D genes are given only for firm matches. Size values are once, few and many counts, or a class for expanded clones, and some rows have none.

many	TRBV10-3	TRBJ2-1	TRBD2	TGTGCCATCAGTGAGAAGGCGGGAGTCGCCTACAATGAGCAGTTCTTC	CAISEKAGVAYNEQFF
NA	TRBV12-5	TRBJ1-1	NA	TGTGCTAGTGGTTTGGTAGGGGGAACTGAAGCTTTCTTT	CASGLVGGTEAFF
few	TRBV28	TRBJ1-6	NA	TGTGCCAGCAGTTCCGGGGGAGATAATTCACCCCTCCACTTT	CASSSGGDNSPLHF
once	TRBV7-3	TRBJ2-3	NA	TGTGCCAGCAGCTTATACAACGTCGGCGATACGCAGTATTTT	CASSLYNVGDTQYF
NA	TRBV20-1	TRBJ2-7	TRBD2	TGCAGTGCTAGAGATAGCGGGAGAATTGGCGAGCAGTACTTC	CSARDSGRIGEQYF
NA	TRBV30	TRBJ2-2	TRBD1	TGTGCCTGGAGCGCGTACAGGGGGAAGAACACCGGGGAGCTGTTTTTT	CAWSAYRGKNTGELFF
NA	TRBV9	TRBJ2-3	NA	TGTGCCAGCACCCCGGGGCTCTACACAGATACGCAGTATTTT	CASTPGLYTDTQYF
NA	TRBV5-6	TRBJ1-5	TRBD1	TGTGCCAGCAGCTTAGCCGGACAGGGAATGAGTCAGCCCCAGCATTTT	CASSLAGQGMSQPQHF
NA	TRBV7-3	TRBJ2-3	NA	TGTGCCAGCAGCCCCTCCCCGATAGCGGCTGACACAGATACGCAGTATTTT	CASSPSPIAADTDTQYF
NA	TRBV18	TRBJ2-1	NA	TGTGCCAGCTCACCTGTGGGGACTGCGAATGAGCAGTTCTTC	CASSPVGTANEQFF
NA	TRBV5-1	TRBJ2-1	TRBD1	TGCGCCAGCAGCAACGGACAGGGGTTGGGTGAGCAGTTCTTC	CASSNGQGLGEQFF
many	TRBV7-2	TRBJ2-7	NA	TGTGCCAGCAGCTTAGCCCCAGGGGAAATCCACGAGCAGTACTTC	CASSLAPGEIHEQYF
NA	TRBV19	TRBJ2-2	NA	TGTGCCAGCCATGTGTTAGGGGTCACCGGGGAGCTGTTTTTT	CASHVLGVTGELFF
few	TRBV30	TRBJ2-1	NA	TGTGCCTGGAGGCGGGTGGGATACGATGAGCAGTTCTTC	CAWRRVGYDEQFF
many	TRBV12-3/TRBV12-4	TRBJ1-1	TRBD1	TGTGCCAGCAGTCCCGGGGACAGGGCCACTCAAGCTTTCTTT	CASSPGDRATQAFF
NA	TRBV24-1	TRBJ1-4	NA	TGTGCCCCCCAGGACCGGTGCTCACTGTTTTTT	CAPQDRCSLFF
many	TRBV5-6	TRBJ1-2	TRBD1	TGTGCCAGCAGCATGGACAGGGGCCGAGGCTACACCTTC	CASSMDRGRGYTF
few	TRBV6-5	TRBJ2-7	TRBD1	TGTGCCAGCAGTTGGACAGGGCCGTCCTACGAGCAGTACTTC	CASSWTGPSYEQYF
NA	TRBV24-1	TRBJ1-4	NA	TGTGCCACCAGTGATCCCATCGGAGCTGAAAAACTGTTTTTT	CATSDPIGAEKLFF
many	TRBV5-6	TRBJ2-4	NA	TGTGCCAGCAGCTTAAGATCCAAAAACATTCAGTACTTC	CASSLRSKNIQYF
NA	TRBV6-1	TRBJ2-3	NA	TGTGCCAGCAGTGAAGCGCGAGGGCGTAGGCAGTATTTT	CASSEARGRRQYF
many	TRBV7-9	TRBJ1-2	NA	TGTGCCAGCAGCCCGGGGAACTATGGCTACACCTTC	CASSPGNYGYTF
few	TRBV6-1	TRBJ2-3	TRBD2	TGTGCCAGCACCCGACTAGCGGGGGATTTCACAGATACGCAGTATTTT	CASTRLAGDFTDTQYF
few	TRBV5-1	TRBJ2-2	TRBD1	TGCGCCAGCAGCTTTACAGGGGGAGCGAACACCGGGGAGCTGTTTTTT	CASSFTGGANTGELFF
NA	TRBV12-3/TRBV12-4	TRBJ1-5	NA	TGTGCCAGCAGCTACGGGACAAGAAATCAGCCCCAGCATTTT	CASSYGTRNQPQHF
NA	TRBV20-1	TRBJ2-7	TRBD1	TGCAGTGCTCCCGATACTCAGACAGGGCTGTCCCACGAGCAGTACTTC	CSAPDTQTGLSHEQYF
NA	TRBV19	TRBJ1-1	NA	TGTGCCAGTAGTATCGCCCGGGACCGCCAAGAAGCTTTCTTT	CASSIARDRQEAFF
many	TRBV12-3/TRBV12-4	TRBJ2-3	NA	TGTGCCAGCAGTTTGGGGCCCGGGCTCACAGATACGCAGTATTTT	CASSLGPGLTDTQYF
many	TRBV18	TRBJ1-1	NA	TGTGCCAGCTCACCAGTTTTGAACACTGAAGCTTTCTTT	CASSPVLNTEAFF
few	TRBV6-1	TRBJ1-6	TRBD1	TGTGCCAGCAATAGGGACAGGGTGAGGTCATCACCCCTCCACTTT	CASNRDRVRSSPLHF
many	TRBV10-3	TRBJ2-1	NA	TGTGCCATCAGAATAGGCTCCACGGATGAGCAGTTCTTC	CAIRIGSTDEQFF
few	TRBV5-1	TRBJ2-7	TRBD1	TGCGCCAGCAGCTCCTCCGGGACAGCCTACGAGCAGTACTTC	CASSSSGTAYEQYF
NA	TRBV11-2	TRBJ2-7	NA	TGTGCCAGCAGCAGTCCCGGGACCAGCTCCTACGAGCAGTACTTC	CASSSPGTSSYEQYF
many	TRBV10-3	TRBJ2-2	TRBD1	TGTGCCATCAGTCGACAGGGTACCGGGGAGCTGTTTTTT	CAISRQGTGELFF
few	TRBV6-5	TRBJ1-4	TRBD1	TGTGCCAGCAGTTTACAGGGGACGGTAACTAATGAAAAACTGTTTTTT	CASSLQGTVTNEKLFF
NA	TRBV12-3/TRBV12-4	TRBJ1-2	NA	TGTGCCAGCAGTTTAGCGCAGGGAATCGGTGGCTACACCTTC	CASSLAQGIGGYTF
NA	TRBV29-1	TRBJ1-5	NA	TGCAGCGTGGCGGACAATAGCAATCAGCCCCAGCATTTT	CSVADNSNQPQHF
NA	TRBV3-1	TRBJ2-7	NA	TGTGCCAGCAGCCAAGTACAGGGATCCGCCGAGCAGTACTTC	CASSQVQGSAEQYF
many	TRBV15	TRBJ2-3	NA	TGTGCCACCAGCAGACCCCAACGGGCGAAAAGAGCAGATACGCAGTATTTT	CATSRPQRAKRADTQYF
NA	TRBV14	TRBJ2-2	TRBD1	TGTGCCAGCAGACTCGACAGGGGGCACAACACCGGGGAGCTGTTTTTT	CASRLDRGHNTGELFF
many	TRBV5-1	TRBJ1-1	NA	TGCGCCAGCAGCTTGTTGCCAGGGGTGCTCACTGAAGCTTTCTTT	CASSLLPGVLTEAFF
NA	TRBV4-1	TRBJ2-3	TRBD2	TGCGCCAGCAGCCAAATTGGGCGGGGAGGGGCAGATACGCAGTATTTT	CASSQIGRGGADTQYF
NA	TRBV4-2	TRBJ1-1	NA	TGTGCCAGCAGCCCTCAGGGAGGGTTAGACTCTGAAGCTTTCTTT	CASSPQGGLDSEAFF
many	TRBV3-1	TRBJ2-1	NA	TGTGCCAGCAGTTTACAGGGAAACAATGAGCAGTTCTTC	CASSLQGNNEQFF
few	TRBV5-6	TRBJ2-3	TRBD2	TGTGCCAGCAGCCTGGGACTAGCGGGGATAAGAGTTGCAGATACGCAGTATTTT	CASSLGLAGIRVADTQYF
NA	TRBV6-1	TRBJ2-3	NA	TGTGCCAGCAGTATTGGGGAAAGGGGCACAGATACGCAGTATTTT	CASSIGERGTDTQYF